Shown below are 21 T cell receptor beta chains from a single sample sequenced in a study of blood T cell repertoires in COVID-19. Clones were read by immunoSEQ multiplex PCR, and TCRdb kept only the in-frame ones, dropping some. The sample includes around 300,000 clones, more than 70% of them seen just once. Sample: PBMCs or T cells enriched from blood (not recorded which). All receptors derive from a woman between 25 and 40 years old who had recovered from COVID-19.

The CDR3 DNA reads TGTGCCAGCAGCAATAGTGAGGTAGGATCACCCCTCCACTTT. Its translation: CASSNSEVGSPLHF. This chain connects TRBV13 to TRBJ1-6; D is ambiguous. The V end lost 5 bases, the J end lost 10 bases, and 15 bases lay between the germline ends. This CDR3 comprises 14 residues. Germline V gives CDR1 PRHDT, CDR2 FYEKMQ (reference sequence).

The rearrangement joins TRBV2 to TRBJ1-6, with D unclear. The CDR3 sequence is 15 residues long. Germline-derived CDR1 and CDR2 are SNHLY and FYNNEI. Trimming took 2 bases from V and 7 from J, leaving 12 bases between them. The CDR3 coding sequence is TGTGCCAGCAGTGAACACCCCGGCGGAAATTCACCCCTCCACTTT. Translated: CASSEHPGGNSPLHF.

The chain uses TRBV4-2 and TRBJ1-5, with a tentative D call TRBD1 (5 bases). The CDR3 runs to 14 residues. Germline values: CDR1 LGHNA, CDR2 YNFKEQ. V was clipped by 0 bases and J by 7 bases, with 10 bases between them. The CDR3 spells CASSQDPQGQPQHF. DNA of the CDR3: TGTGCCAGCAGCCAAGATCCCCAGGGCCAGCCCCAGCATTTT.

The rearrangement uses TRBV5-5 and TRBJ2-7; D is undetermined. Germline lookup yields CDR1 SGHKS and CDR2 YYEKEE (reference sequence). The length of the CDR3 is 18 residues. V lost 4 bases, J lost 0 bases, and 23 bases lay in between. CDR3 region: CASSPFSQATASSYEQYF. In DNA form, the CDR3 reads TGTGCCAGCAGCCCGTTTTCCCAAGCGACTGCCAGCTCCTACGAGCAGTACTTC.

The chain is built from TRBV5-1 and TRBJ1-1, with D perhaps matching TRBD1 (5 bases). This CDR3 contains 14 residues. The germline V gene has CDR1 SGHRS and CDR2 YFSETQ. V was clipped by 0 bases and J by 1 base, with 7 bases between them. DNA for the CDR3: TGCGCCAGCAGCTTGGGAGGACAGAACACTGAAGCTTTCTTT. Translating it yields CASSLGGQNTEAFF.

The CDR3, as DNA: TGTGCCAGCAGCGTGGGACAGCCATTAAACACTGAAGCTTTCTTT. It specifies CASSVGQPLNTEAFF. The chain combines TRBV9 with TRBJ1-1; TRBD1 matches 7 bases. CDR1 SGDLS and CDR2 YYNGEE come from the germline V gene. Trimming at V came to 2 bases and at J to 2 bases, leaving 6 bases not matched to a gene. CDR3 length: 15 residues.

The sample holds one count of this clone. V and J are TRBV5-1 and TRBJ2-7; TRBD1 matches at 7 bases. The CDR3 consists of 14 residues. Germline-derived CDR1 and CDR2 are SGHRS and YFSETQ. The trim removed 4 bases at V and 1 base at J, leaving 5 bases unmatched. The DNA for the CDR3 is TGCGCCAGCAGCCCCGGGACAGCGTCCTACGAGCAGTACTTC. Amino acid sequence: CASSPGTASYEQYF.

The gene calls are TRBV4-1 and TRBJ1-4; D is uncertain. There are 16 residues in the CDR3. Trimming took 0 bases from V and 4 from J, leaving 12 bases between them. The V gene's germline CDR1 is MGHRA and CDR2 YSYEKL. The chain's CDR3 is CASSQEGARFNEKLFF. In nucleotides, the CDR3 is TGCGCCAGCAGCCAAGAAGGAGCACGGTTTAATGAAAAACTGTTTTTT.

This clone was observed a single time. This chain links TRBV18 with TRBJ2-3; 9 bases agree with TRBD2. From germline, CDR1 is KGHSH and CDR2 LQKENI. Unmatched junction bases numbered 7, after V lost 6 bases and J lost 3 bases. This CDR3 contains 15 residues. CDR3 sequence reads: CASSRRTSATDTQYF. CDR3 DNA: TGTGCCAGCTCCCGAAGGACTAGCGCAACAGATACGCAGTATTTT. Filled out from reference TRBV18 and TRBJ2-3, the complete variable domain reads NAGVMQNPRHLVRRRGQEARLRCSPMKGHSHVYWYRQLPEEGLKFMVYLQKENIIDESGMPKERFSAEFPKEGPSILRIQQVVRGDSAAYFCASSRRTSATDTQYFGPGTRLTVL.

The gene calls are TRBV9 and TRBJ1-2; 7 bases map to TRBD1. This CDR3 spans 14 amino acids. Looked up from germline, CDR1 is SGDLS and CDR2 is YYNGEE. V lost 4 bases to trimming and J lost 5 bases; unmatched junction nucleotides: 8. CDR3 DNA sequence: TGTGCCAGCAGCTCTAGGACAGGACTTTATGGCTACACCTTC. Protein: CASSSRTGLYGYTF.

This chain links TRBV5-4 with TRBJ2-1; TRBD2 aligns across 10 bases. Germline CDR1 SGHNT, CDR2 YYREEE (reference sequence). The CDR3 consists of 14 residues. With V trimmed by 4 bases and J by 6 bases, 4 bases remained unmatched. This chain's CDR3 is CASSPGLAFNEQFF. The CDR3, as DNA: TGTGCCAGCAGCCCGGGACTAGCGTTCAATGAGCAGTTCTTC.

This chain uses TRBV7-2 with TRBJ2-7; 7 bases match TRBD2. J was trimmed by 2 bases and V by 4 bases; bases with no gene match: 8. CDR3 length: 15 residues. Germline V lookup: CDR1 SGHTA, CDR2 FQGNSA. The CDR3 nucleotides are TGTGCCAGCAGCTCCGGGACTAAGAAAGCCTACGAGCAGTACTTC. The encoded protein is CASSSGTKKAYEQYF.

The CDR3 region is CASSSGGYQPQHF. Here the CDR3 DNA reads TGTGCCAGCAGTTCAGGGGGATATCAGCCCCAGCATTTT. J is TRBJ1-5 and V is TRBV28; TRBD1 aligns across 7 bases. V lost 4 bases, J lost 5 bases, and 2 bases stayed unmatched. The germline V gene encodes CDR1 MDHEN and CDR2 SYDVKM. The CDR3 contains 13 residues.

This chain connects TRBV5-1 to TRBJ2-1; D might be TRBD1 (6 bases). In germline, CDR1 is SGHRS, CDR2 YFSETQ. The CDR3 covers 13 residues. Between the trimmed V and J ends, which lost 4 bases and 10 bases, there was a span of 15 bases. The CDR3 protein is CASSGGQPPEQFF. The CDR3 nucleotides are TGCGCCAGCAGCGGCGGACAGCCCCCAGAGCAGTTCTTC.

The chain is built from TRBV7-6 and TRBJ2-7, with D possibly matching TRBD2 (5 bases). V lost 5 bases and J lost 3, with 17 bases in between. Germline CDR1 SGHVS, CDR2 FNYEAQ. This CDR3 comprises 15 residues. As DNA, the CDR3 is TGTGCCAGCAGCCCCCGGGATTCAATAGACTACGAGCAGTACTTC. Amino acids: CASSPRDSIDYEQYF.

The rearrangement links TRBV20-1 to TRBJ1-5; D is ambiguous. Germline V gene sequence: CDR1 DFQATT, CDR2 SNEGSKA (reference sequence). The V gene lost 3 bases and the J gene lost 7 bases, with 16 bases spanning the gap. This CDR3 contains 14 residues. The CDR3 DNA is TGCAGTGCTAGTGCCGGGGTACTCGGCCAGCCCCAGCATTTT. This gives the protein CSASAGVLGQPQHF.

About this clone itself: An end of the junction differs from the germline gene, which may be a read error. The rearrangement links TRBV4-1 to TRBJ1-4; TRBD1 matches at 8 bases. Germline V gene data show CDR1 as MGHRA and CDR2 as YSYEKL. The CDR3 sequence is 11 residues long. The CDR3 coding sequence is TGCGCCAGCAGCCAAGGACAGGGGCAACCCTTT. It codes for CASSQGQGQPF.

The chain combines TRBV7-9 with TRBJ1-2; 9 bases align to TRBD1. In germline, CDR1 is SEHNR, CDR2 FQNEAQ (reference sequence). This CDR3 contains 13 residues. V was pared by 10 bases and J by 7 bases, with 10 bases of the junction left unmatched. CDR3 in DNA: TGTGCCATTAGACAGGGGGGTGGTCTTGGCTACACCTTC. Its protein product is CAIRQGGGLGYTF.

This chain connects TRBV9 to TRBJ1-5; D is ambiguous. The ends were cut back, 4 bases at V and 2 bases at J, with 10 bases in the middle. Germline V gene data show CDR1 as SGDLS and CDR2 as YYNGEE. The CDR3 runs 14 residues. CDR3 in DNA: TGTGCCAGCAGCTCCAGGTTGGGCAATCAGCCCCAGCATTTT. Translation: CASSSRLGNQPQHF.

The chain carries TRBV5-6 and TRBJ1-2, with no clear D. Germline CDR1 reads SGHDT; CDR2 reads YYEEEE. V gave up 4 bases and J gave up 5 bases, with 18 bases separating them. CDR3 length equals 15 residues. For the CDR3, the DNA is TGTGCCAGCAGCCCGATGACGCCCATCGGGTATGGCTACACCTTC. Protein: CASSPMTPIGYGYTF.

The J gene is TRBJ1-2, the V gene TRBV19, with 8 bases that match TRBD1. V was clipped by 8 bases and J by 8 bases; unmatched bases: 7. CDR1 LNHDA and CDR2 SQIVND come from the germline V gene (reference sequence). This CDR3 is built from 12 residues. DNA of the CDR3: TGTGCCAGTGCAGGGACAGGAGGGGGCTACACCTTC. It is translated as CASAGTGGGYTF.